This T cell receptor (beta chain) was sequenced in a study of control samples from healthy donors and cancer patients. V was cut by 1 base and J by 7 bases, with 10 bases left in between. This CDR3 region has 14 residues. The germline CDR1 and CDR2 sequences are MNHNS and SASEGT. Some clones are missing from TCRdb's copy, which holds only in-frame ones; the method was immunoSEQ multiplex PCR. The sample lists under 75,000 clones, 70% to 90% occurring once. The source is a man aged 35 to 55 in good health. Sequenced sample: blood. The V gene is TRBV6-1, the J gene TRBJ1-4; D is perhaps TRBD1 (5 bases). CDR3 protein: CASSEGGTVEKLFF. The CDR3 DNA sequence: TGTGCCAGCAGTGAAGGGGGGACGGTTGAAAAACTGTTTTTT.